This T cell receptor beta chain emerged from a study of OX40 agonist ivuxolimab in advanced cancers. Some clones are missing from TCRdb's copy, which holds only in-frame ones; the method was immunoSEQ multiplex PCR. The data show 15,000 to 20,000 clones, with about 60% seen just once and approximately 8% held by the top ten. This clone has only a few counts. V dropped 5 bases and J dropped 8 bases, with 9 bases sitting between them. The CDR3 contains 10 residues. Per the germline V gene, CDR1 is DFQATT and CDR2 is SNEGSKA (reference sequence). The sequencing here drew on CD4+ or CD8+ T cells sorted from blood, taken in a trial of the OX40 agonist ivuxolimab. This TCR derives from an adult with an advanced solid tumor such as melanoma, head and neck, liver or kidney cancer. V usage is TRBV20-1 and J usage is TRBJ2-5, with D unresolved. The CDR3 spells CSAEDITQYF. Here the CDR3 DNA reads TGCAGTGCTGAAGATATAACCCAGTACTTC.